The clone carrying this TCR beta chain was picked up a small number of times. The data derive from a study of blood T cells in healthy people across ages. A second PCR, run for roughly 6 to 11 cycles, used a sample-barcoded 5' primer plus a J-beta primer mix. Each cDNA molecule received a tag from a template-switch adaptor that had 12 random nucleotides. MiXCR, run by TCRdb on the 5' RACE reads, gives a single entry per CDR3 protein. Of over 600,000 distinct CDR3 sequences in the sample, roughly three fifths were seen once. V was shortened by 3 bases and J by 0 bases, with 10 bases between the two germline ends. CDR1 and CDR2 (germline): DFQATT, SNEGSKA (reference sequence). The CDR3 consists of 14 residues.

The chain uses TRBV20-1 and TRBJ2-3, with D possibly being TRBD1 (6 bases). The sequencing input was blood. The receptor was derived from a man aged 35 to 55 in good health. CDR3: CSARTGTSTDTQYF. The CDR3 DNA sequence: TGCAGTGCTAGGACAGGAACTAGCACAGATACGCAGTATTTT.